These 17 T cell receptor beta chains were sequenced from one sample in a study of naive and memory T cell subsets. Study-wide results and caveats: Naive repertoires, especially CD8, held a few larger clonotypes, possibly memory cells re-expressing CD45RA.

These TCRs are of unknown antigen specificity. Both TRBC1 and TRBC2 were covered by a beta constant-region primer of two equimolar oligonucleotides. Nested alpha and beta constant-region primers with the SP2 primer drove four PCR rounds on ligated cDNA. TCRdb recomputed calls from the UMI-ligation and nested PCR reads with MiXCR, one row per CDR3 protein. Here the sample spans around 160,000 distinct CDR3 sequences, about 20% being singletons. The sequencing input was naive CD4+ T cells from blood. The source is a human donor in good health.

This clonotype was picked up a small number of times. The chain carries TRBV19 and TRBJ2-5, with 11 bases identical to TRBD2. The CDR3 spans 20 residues. With V trimmed by 5 bases and J by 5 bases, 22 bases remained unmatched. Germline V gives CDR1 LNHDA, CDR2 SQIVND (reference sequence). As DNA, the CDR3 is TGTGCCAGTAGTCAACATCGATTCAGAACTAGCGGGAGAGCACGGGAGACCCAGTACTTC. This gives the protein CASSQHRFRTSGRARETQYF.

This clonotype was observed a handful of times. This rearrangement joins TRBV7-3 to TRBJ1-5, with D unresolved. V dropped 1 base and J dropped 6 bases, with 7 bases sitting between them. This CDR3 contains 13 residues. CDR1 SGHTA and CDR2 FQGTGA come from the germline V gene. The CDR3 loop reads CASSLMKGQPQHF. For the CDR3, the DNA is TGTGCCAGCAGCTTAATGAAGGGTCAGCCCCAGCATTTT.

This clonotype has a handful of counts. The rearrangement uses TRBV6-5 and TRBJ2-5; D uncertain. The length of the CDR3 is 11 residues. Germline values: CDR1 MNHEY, CDR2 SVGAGI. V was clipped by 0 bases and J by 7 bases, with 3 bases between them. The CDR3: CASSYSGTQYF. For the CDR3, the DNA is TGTGCCAGCAGTTACTCGGGGACCCAGTACTTC.

This chain links TRBV3-1 with TRBJ2-1; maybe TRBD1 (6 bases). The germline CDR1 and CDR2 sequences are LGHDT and YNNKEL (reference sequence). The V gene lost 4 bases and the J gene lost 7 bases, with 20 bases spanning the gap. The CDR3 has 16 residues. The CDR3 DNA is TGTGCCAGCAGCCCTCGGGACATTCCCGAAATGAATGAGCAGTTCTTC. Its protein product is CASSPRDIPEMNEQFF.

The chain joins TRBV5-1 to TRBJ2-7; D call uncertain. CDR1 and CDR2 from the germline V gene are SGHRS and YFSETQ. With 3 bases removed from V and 7 bases from J, the gap between germline ends came to 17 bases. The CDR3 spans 14 residues. The CDR3 bases are TGCGCCAGCAGCTCCACCTCCGTACCGGGTGAGCAGTACTTC. The encoded protein is CASSSTSVPGEQYF.

The rearrangement joins TRBV20-1 to TRBJ2-3; D not certain. Germline CDR1 reads DFQATT; CDR2 reads SNEGSKA (reference sequence). The V and J ends lost 8 bases and 1 base respectively, with 7 bases between them. The length of the CDR3 is 11 residues. The CDR3: CSRGGTDTQYF. CDR3 coding DNA: TGCAGTCGCGGCGGCACAGATACGCAGTATTTT.

V is TRBV11-2 and J is TRBJ2-1; D remains unclear. V was shortened by 1 base and J by 8 bases, with 6 bases between the two germline ends. The germline V gene encodes CDR1 SGHAT and CDR2 FQNNGV. This CDR3 spans 12 amino acids. The CDR3 DNA reads TGTGCCAGCAGCTTAGTGGGCTATGAGCAGTTCTTC. The encoded protein is CASSLVGYEQFF.

This clonotype was detected only a few times. The chain uses TRBV2 and TRBJ2-6; D is undetermined. The germline V gene has CDR1 SNHLY and CDR2 FYNNEI. V was pared by 5 bases and J by 1 base, with 9 bases between. This CDR3 contains 15 residues. The CDR3 reads CASSQPLSGANVLTF. The CDR3 DNA follows: TGTGCCAGCAGTCAGCCCCTTTCTGGGGCCAACGTCCTGACTTTC.

This clonotype was seen a handful of times. The J gene is TRBJ1-1, the V gene TRBV15, with TRBD1 matching over 8 bases. The trim removed 3 bases at V and 1 base at J, leaving 19 bases unmatched. CDR3 size: 20 residues. Germline V gene sequence: CDR1 LNHNV, CDR2 YYDKDF (reference sequence). The CDR3: CATSSGLAGTGGRWNTEAFF. CDR3 bases: TGTGCCACCAGCAGTGGTTTGGCTGGGACAGGAGGGCGTTGGAACACTGAAGCTTTCTTT.

This sequence joins TRBV29-1 and TRBJ2-1, with no clear D. This CDR3 region has 17 residues. Deletions cut 4 bases from V and 0 bases from J, with 19 bases between. Germline CDR1 and CDR2: SQVTM and ANQGSEA. CDR3 sequence: CSVVLPGPSSSYNEQFF. CDR3 bases: TGCAGCGTTGTTCTGCCAGGCCCATCGAGCTCCTACAATGAGCAGTTCTTC.

This chain connects TRBV12-3 or TRBV12-4 to TRBJ2-3; the match to TRBD2 covers 9 bases. With 7 bases clipped from V and 3 bases from J, the junction kept 5 bases outside the gene matches. The CDR3 extends over 14 amino acids. The CDR3 nucleotides are TGTGCCAGCAAGAGGACTAGCGCAACAGATACGCAGTATTTT. Protein product: CASKRTSATDTQYF.

This clonotype was seen a few times. The J gene is TRBJ2-1, the V gene TRBV10-1; 10 bases fit TRBD2. V was pared by 4 bases and J by 5 bases, with 11 bases of the junction left unmatched. The CDR3 is 17 amino acids. CDR1 and CDR2 (germline): WNHNN, SYGVQD (reference sequence). The CDR3, as DNA: TGCGCCAGCAGTGGTTTGTGGACTAGCGGAACCAACAATGAGCAGTTCTTC. This codes for CASSGLWTSGTNNEQFF.

This clonotype was detected only a few times. The rearrangement joins TRBV5-1 to TRBJ2-6; D unclear. Germline CDR1 SGHRS, CDR2 YFSETQ. V was pared by 7 bases and J by 0 bases, with 5 bases between. This CDR3 is 13 amino acids long. This chain's CDR3 is CASLDSGANVLTF. CDR3 nucleotide sequence: TGCGCCAGCCTAGACTCTGGGGCCAACGTCCTGACTTTC.

This clonotype was observed a handful of times. The chain couples TRBV12-3 or TRBV12-4 to TRBJ2-3; D gene unclear. This CDR3 region has 12 residues. Between the trimmed V and J ends, which lost 6 bases and 3 bases, there was a span of 7 bases. CDR3 loop: CASSSRTDTQYF. CDR3 sequence (DNA): TGTGCCAGCAGCTCCAGGACAGATACGCAGTATTTT.

V usage is TRBV29-1 and J usage is TRBJ1-1; tentatively, D is TRBD1 (5 bases). Trimming pared 4 bases from V and 5 bases from J, leaving 14 bases between. CDR3 length equals 13 residues. CDR1 is SQVTM and CDR2 is ANQGSEA in the germline V gene. The CDR3 region is CSVGLGDWTEAFF. The CDR3 DNA sequence: TGCAGCGTTGGCTTGGGGGACTGGACTGAAGCTTTCTTT.

This clonotype was observed a few times. This chain uses TRBV2 with TRBJ2-7; D may correspond to TRBD1 or TRBD2 (6 bases each). Between the trimmed V and J ends, which lost 3 bases and 6 bases, there was a span of 12 bases. The CDR3 has 13 amino acids. Per the germline V gene, CDR1 is SNHLY and CDR2 is FYNNEI. CDR3 bases: TGTGCCAGCAGTGACCCCGGGGGCGTCGAGCAGTACTTC. Protein: CASSDPGGVEQYF.

This clonotype was counted only a few times. V and J are TRBV6-5 and TRBJ1-6; 10 bases line up with TRBD1. Germline CDR1 reads MNHEY; CDR2 reads SVGAGI. Trimming at V came to 0 bases and at J to 8 bases, leaving 10 bases not matched to a gene. The CDR3 runs to 18 residues. DNA of the CDR3: TGTGCCAGCAGTTACTCTGGGGACAGGGGTCGGTTTGATTCACCCCTCCACTTT. This encodes CASSYSGDRGRFDSPLHF.